One TCR beta chain is described in this entry. Its antigen is undetermined. This entry comes from a study of CXCR3-negative and CXCR3-positive naive CD8 T cells. 5' RACE with UMI labels generated the TRB cDNA libraries. TCRdb reanalyzed the 5' RACE reads, giving one entry per CDR3 protein sequence and no DNA. The listing contains about 130,000 distinct CDR3 sequences. This CDR3 contains 14 residues. Germline V CDR1 and CDR2: PRHDT, FYEKMQ (reference sequence). Broader study findings: TRB CDR3s of CXCR3-positive naive cells were more hydrophobic than those of CXCR3-negative naive cells.

The rearrangement uses TRBV13 and TRBJ2-7; the TCRdb call, TRBD1, lacks DNA for checking. The source material was naive CXCR3- CD8+ T cells from blood. Subset in this sample: CD45RO-CCR7+CD27+CD95- naive CD8+ T cells lacking CXCR3 (TNR3-). This clonotype was sampled from a human donor in good health. Some clones in this sample may be carry-over from other donors' samples. The CDR3 is CASSNDSSTYEQYF.